This T cell receptor (beta chain) was captured by sequencing in a study of cytomegalovirus exposure and HLA in healthy donors. Study-level points and caveats: An analysis done earlier found most TCR beta V segments productive about 87% or about 30% of the time.

This clone was counted a single time. Its target is not known. V lost 6 bases to trimming and J lost 7 bases, with 9 bases between them. From germline, CDR1 is MNHEY and CDR2 SMNVEV (reference sequence). The CDR3 contains 12 residues. The PCR ran on 60 Vbeta and 13 Jbeta primers. Here immunoSEQ multiplex PCR was the method, and the copy in TCRdb shows in-frame clones only, minus some. The sample has 150,000 to 200,000 clones, around three quarters seen once. The origin of this receptor is a woman aged 30 to 39 in good health and CMV-seronegative. The V and J genes are TRBV27 and TRBJ2-2; D uncertain. Sequenced input: PBMCs. The DNA for the CDR3 is TGTGCCAGCAGCCTAGGTGGCGGGGAGCTGTTTTTT. It encodes CASSLGGGELFF.